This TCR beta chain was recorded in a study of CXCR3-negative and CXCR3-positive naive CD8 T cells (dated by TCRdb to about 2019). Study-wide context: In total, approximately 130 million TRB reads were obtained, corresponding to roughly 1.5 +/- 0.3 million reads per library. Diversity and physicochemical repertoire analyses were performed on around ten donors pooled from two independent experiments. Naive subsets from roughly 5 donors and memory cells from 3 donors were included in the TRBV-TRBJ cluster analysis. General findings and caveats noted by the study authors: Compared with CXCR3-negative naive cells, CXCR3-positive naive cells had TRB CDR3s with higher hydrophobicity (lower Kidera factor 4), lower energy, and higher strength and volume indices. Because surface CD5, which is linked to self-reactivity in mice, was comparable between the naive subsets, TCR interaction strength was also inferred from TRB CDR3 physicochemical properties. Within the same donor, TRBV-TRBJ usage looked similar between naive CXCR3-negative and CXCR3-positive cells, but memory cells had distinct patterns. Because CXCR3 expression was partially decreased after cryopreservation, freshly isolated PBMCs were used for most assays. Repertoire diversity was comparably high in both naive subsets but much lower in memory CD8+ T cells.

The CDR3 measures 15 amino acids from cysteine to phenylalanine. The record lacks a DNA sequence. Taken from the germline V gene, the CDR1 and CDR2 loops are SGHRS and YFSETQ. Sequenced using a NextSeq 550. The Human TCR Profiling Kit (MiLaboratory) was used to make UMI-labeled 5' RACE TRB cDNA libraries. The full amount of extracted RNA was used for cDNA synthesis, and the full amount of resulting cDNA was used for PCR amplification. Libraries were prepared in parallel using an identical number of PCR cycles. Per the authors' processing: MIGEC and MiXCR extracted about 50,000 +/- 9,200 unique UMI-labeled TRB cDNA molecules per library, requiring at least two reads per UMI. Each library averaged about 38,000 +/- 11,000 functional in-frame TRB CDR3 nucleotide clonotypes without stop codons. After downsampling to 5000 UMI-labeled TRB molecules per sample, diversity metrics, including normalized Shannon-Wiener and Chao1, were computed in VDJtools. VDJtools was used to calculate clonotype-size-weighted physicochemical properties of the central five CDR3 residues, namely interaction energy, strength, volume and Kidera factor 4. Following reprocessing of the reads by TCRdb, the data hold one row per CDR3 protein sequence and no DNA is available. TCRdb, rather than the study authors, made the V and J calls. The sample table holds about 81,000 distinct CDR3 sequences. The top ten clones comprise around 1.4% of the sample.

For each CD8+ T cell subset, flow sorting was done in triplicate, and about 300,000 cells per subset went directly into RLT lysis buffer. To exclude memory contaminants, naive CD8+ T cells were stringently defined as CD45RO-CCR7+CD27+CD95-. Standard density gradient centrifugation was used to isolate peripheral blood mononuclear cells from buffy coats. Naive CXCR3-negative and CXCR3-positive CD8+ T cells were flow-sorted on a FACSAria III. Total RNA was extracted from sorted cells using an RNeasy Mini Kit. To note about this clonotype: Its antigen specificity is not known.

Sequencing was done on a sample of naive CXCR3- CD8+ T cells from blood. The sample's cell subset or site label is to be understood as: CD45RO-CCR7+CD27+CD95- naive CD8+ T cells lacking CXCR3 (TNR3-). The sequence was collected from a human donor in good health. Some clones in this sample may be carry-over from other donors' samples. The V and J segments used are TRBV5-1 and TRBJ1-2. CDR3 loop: CASSPGRIANYGYTF.